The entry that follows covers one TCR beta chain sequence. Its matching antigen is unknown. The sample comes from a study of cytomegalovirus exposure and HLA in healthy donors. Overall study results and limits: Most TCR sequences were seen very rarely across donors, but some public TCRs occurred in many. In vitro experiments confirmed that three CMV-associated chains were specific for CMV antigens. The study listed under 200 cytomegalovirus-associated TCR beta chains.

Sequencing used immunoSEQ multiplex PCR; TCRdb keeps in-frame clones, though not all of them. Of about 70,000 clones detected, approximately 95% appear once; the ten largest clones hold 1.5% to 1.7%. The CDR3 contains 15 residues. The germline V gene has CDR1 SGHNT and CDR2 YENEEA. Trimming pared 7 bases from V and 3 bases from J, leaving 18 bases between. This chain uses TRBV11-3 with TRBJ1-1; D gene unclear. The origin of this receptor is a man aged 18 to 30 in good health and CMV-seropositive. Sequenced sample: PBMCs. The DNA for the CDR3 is TGTGCCAGCAACGTCGATGCGGGGAGTTACACTGAAGCTTTCTTT. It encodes CASNVDAGSYTEAFF.